This entry is about one T cell receptor beta chain. The antigen this receptor binds is unknown. The sample has other DNA sequences that encode this CDR3 too. This entry belongs to a study of cytomegalovirus exposure and HLA in healthy donors (TCRdb year 2017). With respect to the entire study: An earlier analysis of more than 550 of the donors reported approximately 300 Gb of sequence data and 117 million unique TCR beta sequences obtained from some 200 million T cells. Roughly 300 gigabases of sequencing data and tens of millions of unique TCR sequences were included in an early release covering roughly 600 HLA-typed donors. The genetic ancestry cluster associated with self-reported Caucasian donors included roughly 84% of the approximately 430 genotyped donors. The study aimed to test whether signatures of past pathogen exposure could be identified by cataloging public T cell receptors. Using immunosequencing, the study profiled T cell repertoires from around 680 subjects and related those repertoires to cytomegalovirus serostatus. Along with the roughly 700-subject first cohort, a separate validation cohort of 120 different subjects was used. To predict cytomegalovirus infection status, the study brought together high-throughput TCR immunosequencing, statistical association of individual TCRs with disease status, and machine learning. A later analysis re-examined previously published TCR beta repertoires from just over 650 donors and added high-resolution HLA genotyping to investigate patterns of TCR occurrence. In the later analysis, no new phenotypic data were used to find candidate immune exposures; instead, reliance was placed on TCR beta sequences and their occurrence across donors. To decide whether each TCR beta V gene segment behaved as functional or pseudogenic, an earlier analysis of over 500 of the donors relied on high-throughput TCR beta sequencing. Donor age, sex, ethnicity and CMV serostatus were compiled together with the repertoire data. A later genetic analysis used genome-wide SNP genotypes for about 60% of the roughly 700 donors, treating that subset as a discovery cohort. All discovery cohort repertoires had been generated using a single sequencing platform. HLA typing included class I and class II loci at four-digit resolution. Typing coverage differed by locus: A, B, C, DRB1 and DQB1 were typed in roughly 620-630 donors, DQA1 in 522, DPA1 in 600 to 610, and DPB1 in just under 490. Four to six DR-DQ haplotypes were handled as single units for association and clustering, since linkage in the cohort was strong. Among 300 to 450 genotyped donors of the cohort, an average of 235,054 unique TCR beta nucleotide sequences were sequenced per donor, 15% to 20% of them non-productive. Overall study outcomes, separate from this receptor: In a later genetic analysis, a missense DCLRE1C variant was associated with V-gene and J-gene trimming of TCR beta chains, and the association was replicated in an independent cohort. A cluster of highly shared sequence variants was judged likely to represent a technical artifact of the sequencing pipeline. A total of 150 to 200 TCR beta chains were listed by the study as associated with cytomegalovirus. A further reported finding was that TCR beta sequences accurately predicted the HLA-A and HLA-B alleles for most subjects in the first cohort. An earlier analysis of approximately 590 of the donors showed that most TCR beta V segments appeared in productive rearrangements either about 87% or about 30% of the time, which broadly matched IMGT annotations. Linkage disequilibrium might explain the correlated functional status among segregating V segments, but an unknown experimental factor could not be excluded. In a later analysis, several top co-occurrence clusters were reported to appear linked to parvovirus B19, influenza, CMV and Epstein-Barr virus. According to a later analysis, most CMV-associated TCR beta chains appeared to be HLA-restricted, and the HLA associations seemed to be driven largely by CMV exposure. The earlier analysis of 587 of the donors excluded 15 to 20 rarely observed V segments, including chromosome 9 orphons, because counts were too low. The authors suggested that the approach could potentially be generalized to other disease states and immunological phenotypes. Compared with the roughly 670-donor mean, donors in an Asian-associated ancestry cluster had fewer N-insertions in productive TCRs, according to a later genetic analysis. In this cohort, only TCR beta chains were sequenced, and detectable features were limited by the absence of alpha or paired-chain data. A few of the identified cytomegalovirus-associated TCR beta chains were confirmed in vitro to be specific for cytomegalovirus antigens. Because HLA typing was unavailable for some donors at each locus, only the typed subset was used in association tests. Immune exposure information for the cohort was limited to CMV serostatus. Presence/absence analyses assumed roughly uniform sequencing depth across donors, an assumption that may not hold. In a later analysis, HLA-associated TCR beta chains showed more clonal expansion and lower generation probabilities than non-associated chains that were equally common. At a false discovery rate of 0.05, a later analysis linked around 17,000 TCR beta sequences to specific HLA alleles. Some IMGT-functional V segments, including TRBV6-2 and TRBV6-3, could not be told apart with the 87-base-pair reads, so those segments were excluded. A later analysis found that TCR association rates varied across HLA loci, with DRB1 alleles showing the most associated TCRs and HLA-C alleles the fewest. While some public TCRs were present in many individuals, most TCR sequences turned up only very rarely across donors. Assigning TCR associations to individual alleles was difficult when HLA alleles, especially DR and DQ, strongly co-occurred. Cytomegalovirus status was reported to be diagnosed by the classifier with high specificity and sensitivity in both the original and validation cohorts.

The cohort consisted of some 670 healthy bone marrow donors. At the time of sampling, every cohort member was nominally healthy, though immune exposures that went unrecorded were likely present. The donor tested CMV seronegative, placing the donor among the roughly 400 seronegative members of the cohort. A peripheral blood sample was provided by each donor, and peripheral blood mononuclear cells were used for TCR beta sequencing. Genomic DNA extraction from the blood cell samples was performed with the Qiagen DNeasy Blood Extraction Kit. Receptor amplification or capture employed the immunoSEQ multiplex PCR assay. The multiplex PCR relied on a mix of 60 forward primers for TCR Vbeta segments and 13 reverse primers for TCR Jbeta segments. Amplification of the CDR3 region of rearranged TCR beta genes was performed with a multiplex PCR assay on genomic DNA. Amplified TCR beta libraries were sequenced as 87-base-pair reads on the Illumina HiSeq System. Per the original workflow: A later analysis counted about 76 million unique TCR beta chains across the 640 or so repertoires, and 10 million to 11 million of these chains were shared by at least two donors. Raw reads were error-corrected and collapsed into unique sequences by a nearest-neighbor algorithm in which closely related sequences were merged to remove PCR and sequencing errors. To assign V, D and J gene segments, CDR3 sequences were aligned to IMGT reference sequences. Each retained sequence needed at least a six-nucleotide match to both a V gene segment and a J gene segment. A rearrangement was called productive if the CDR3 had no stop codons and remained in frame with V and J, and every other rearrangement was called non-productive. CDR3 was defined according to IMGT convention as the region running from the second conserved V-encoded cysteine to the conserved J-encoded phenylalanine. The earlier analysis of some 540 of the donors excluded any sequence lacking an unambiguous match to a single V gene segment. In an earlier analysis of about 590 of the donors, a V segment was called functional when productive rearrangements were above 56.7%, and segregating when the standard deviation between donors exceeded 5%. A statistical classification framework was built to diagnose cytomegalovirus status from the catalog of TCR beta chain sequences. V and J gene assignment, in a later analysis, came from comparing TCR nucleotide sequences with IMGT/GENE-DB human TR gene sequences. The TCRdist pipeline was used in a later analysis to assign CDR3 sequences and most-parsimonious VDJ recombination scenarios. In a later analysis, each TCR beta chain was defined by its CDR3 amino acid sequence together with its V-gene family, and reads without a unique V-gene family were excluded. To address suspected cross-contamination and a sequencing artifact, a later analysis removed under 600 highly shared, low-generation-probability nucleotide sequences. In a later analysis, a clonal expansion index for each public chain was calculated from normalized within-repertoire ranks of inferred template counts. In a later analysis, generation probabilities were computed using a VDJ recombination model fitted to out-of-frame rearrangements, and the results were checked against IGoR. A later analysis scored TCR-TCR, TCR-HLA and TCR-CMV co-occurrence with hypergeometric tests, applying a repertoire-size bias correction to TCR pairs. False discovery rates were estimated in a later analysis by permuting HLA or CMV assignments 20 times. In a later analysis, co-occurring TCRs were grouped with DBSCAN, and TCRdist sequence similarity was added when clustering was performed within HLA-allele-positive subsets. Repertoires with fewer than 30,000 or more than 120,000 public chains were left out of co-occurrence clustering, as were five repertoires with anomalous nucleotide sharing. In its TCRdb copy, this immuneACCESS table keeps in-frame sequences only and misses some clones. Where compared with another copy, unresolved V genes explain less than half of these, and the others have no known cause. V and J calls plus clone size are reproduced from that table; the DNA served to infer D and trimming. The table of this sample itemizes about 140,000 clones. Together, the top ten hold approximately 2.5% of the sample.

Trimming removed 1 base from V and 3 bases from J; the gene matches leave 0 bases unexplained. The CDR3 contains 13 residues, cysteine and phenylalanine counted. Just CDR3 DNA is preserved here, 39 bases in frame from base 1. From the germline V gene, CDR1 is LGHNT and CDR2 is FRNRAP. Sequences were obtained from PBMCs. This TCR derives from a man aged 40-50 years in good health and CMV-seronegative. This chain is built from TRBV12-5 and TRBJ2-7; 7 nucleotides in the junction match TRBD1. The sequenced DNA is TGTGCTAGTGGTTTGGACAGGGGCTACGAGCAGTACTTC. Translated, it reads CASGLDRGYEQYF.